This record covers a single TCR beta chain. What it binds is not known. These data come from a study of cytomegalovirus exposure and HLA in healthy donors. Study overall: An earlier analysis found roughly 110 million unique TCR beta sequences from about 190 million T cells.

Study observations and caveats: In an earlier analysis, productive rearrangement rates for most beta V segments clustered near 87% or 30%.

PCR employed 60 Vbeta and 13 Jbeta primers. Libraries were prepared by immunoSEQ multiplex PCR; TCRdb keeps only in-frame clonotypes and omits some of them. In the table there are 140,000 or so clones, roughly three quarters of which are singletons. Trimming at V came to 7 bases and at J to 5 bases, leaving 12 bases not matched to a gene. Germline V gene sequence: CDR1 MNHNY, CDR2 SVGAGI (reference sequence). The CDR3 has 15 residues. The sequencing sample was made of PBMCs. The clonotype comes from a man in his sixties in good health and CMV-seronegative. This chain uses TRBV6-6 with TRBJ2-7; 9 nucleotides match TRBD1. CDR3 sequence reads: CASIPTGQGSHEQYF. The CDR3 DNA follows: TGTGCCAGCATTCCAACGGGACAGGGATCCCACGAGCAGTACTTC.